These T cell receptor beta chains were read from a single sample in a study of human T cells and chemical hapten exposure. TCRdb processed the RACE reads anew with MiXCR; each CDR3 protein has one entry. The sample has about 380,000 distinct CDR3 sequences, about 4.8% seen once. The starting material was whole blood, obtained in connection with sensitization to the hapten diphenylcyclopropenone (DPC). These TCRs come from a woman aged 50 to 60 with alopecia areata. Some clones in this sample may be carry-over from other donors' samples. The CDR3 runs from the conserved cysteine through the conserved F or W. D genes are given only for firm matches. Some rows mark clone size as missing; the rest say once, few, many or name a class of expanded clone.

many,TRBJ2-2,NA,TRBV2,CARPGNTGELFF,TGTGCCCGACCCGGGAACACCGGGGAGCTGTTTTTT
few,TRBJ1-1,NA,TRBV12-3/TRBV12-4,CASSFPWTEAFF,TGTGCCAGCAGTTTCCCGTGGACTGAAGCTTTCTTT
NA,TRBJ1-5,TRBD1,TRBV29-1,CSVGFGTALQPQHF,TGCAGCGTTGGATTCGGGACAGCACTCCAGCCCCAGCATTTT
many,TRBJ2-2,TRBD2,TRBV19,CASSSGGYTGELFF,TGTGCCAGTAGTAGCGGGGGGTACACCGGGGAGCTGTTTTTT
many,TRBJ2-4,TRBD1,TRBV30,CAWSPHGTGIQYF,TGTGCCTGGAGTCCCCATGGGACAGGCATTCAGTACTTC
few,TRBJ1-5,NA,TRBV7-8,CASSPFTGINQPQHF,TGTGCCAGCAGCCCCTTTACAGGGATCAATCAGCCCCAGCATTTT
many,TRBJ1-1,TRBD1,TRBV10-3,CAISEGAGTGRTEAFF,TGTGCCATCAGTGAGGGGGCTGGGACAGGGCGGACTGAAGCTTTCTTT
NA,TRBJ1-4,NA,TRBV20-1,CSGKGANEKLFF,TGCAGTGGAAAGGGCGCTAATGAAAAACTGTTTTTT
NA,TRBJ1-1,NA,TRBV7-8,CASSLGGPQAFF,TGTGCCAGCAGCTTAGGGGGCCCACAAGCTTTCTTT
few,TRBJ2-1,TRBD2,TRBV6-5,CASGGERDNEQFF,TGTGCCAGCGGGGGGGAGAGGGACAATGAGCAGTTCTTC
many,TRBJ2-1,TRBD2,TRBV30,CAWSEGLAGVEQFF,TGTGCCTGGAGCGAGGGGCTAGCGGGAGTGGAGCAGTTCTTC
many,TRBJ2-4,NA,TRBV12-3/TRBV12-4,CASSFGGDKNIQYF,TGTGCCAGCAGTTTTGGAGGAGACAAAAACATTCAGTACTTC
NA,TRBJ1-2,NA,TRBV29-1,CSVLDGPGGYTF,TGCAGCGTCTTGGACGGGCCCGGGGGCTACACCTTC
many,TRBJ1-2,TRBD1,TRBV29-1,CSVEDGDRDYGYTF,TGCAGCGTTGAAGACGGGGACAGAGACTATGGCTACACCTTC
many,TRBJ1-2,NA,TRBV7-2,CASSLEQAVAGYTF,TGTGCCAGCAGCTTAGAACAGGCCGTCGCTGGCTACACCTTC
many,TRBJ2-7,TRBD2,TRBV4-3,CASSQDRAGGPDEQYF,TGCGCCAGCAGCCAAGATCGGGCGGGAGGGCCTGACGAGCAGTACTTC
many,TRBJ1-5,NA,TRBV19,CASSIQGRNQPQHF,TGTGCCAGTAGTATACAGGGAAGAAATCAGCCCCAGCATTTT
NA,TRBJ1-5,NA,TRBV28,CASSVVGNQPQHF,TGTGCCAGCAGTGTAGTGGGGAATCAGCCCCAGCATTTT
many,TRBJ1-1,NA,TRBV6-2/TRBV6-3,CATLWAVGTEAFF,TGTGCCACTTTGTGGGCAGTTGGCACTGAAGCTTTCTTT
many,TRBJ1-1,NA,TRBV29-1,CSVPGRGKAEAFF,TGCAGCGTCCCGGGGAGGGGGAAGGCTGAAGCTTTCTTT
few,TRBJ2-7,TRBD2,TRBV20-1,CSAPGGGNYEQYF,TGCAGTGCCCCTGGCGGGGGAAACTACGAGCAGTACTTC
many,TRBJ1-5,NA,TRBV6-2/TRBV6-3,CASSYLPNQGSQPQHF,TGTGCCAGCAGTTACCTCCCGAACCAGGGCAGCCAGCCCCAGCATTTT
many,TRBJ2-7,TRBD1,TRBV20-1,CSALNPGQGPYEQYF,TGCAGTGCCCTGAATCCGGGACAGGGCCCCTACGAGCAGTACTTC
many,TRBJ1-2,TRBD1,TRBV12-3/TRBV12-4,CASSFAQGTGYTF,TGTGCCAGCAGTTTTGCACAGGGGACTGGCTACACCTTC